This T cell receptor beta chain stems from a study of cytomegalovirus exposure and HLA in healthy donors. Study at large: A preliminary data release comprised roughly 80 million unique TCRs obtained from HLA-typed donors. Regarding the study as a whole: Most observed TCR sequences were rare, whereas some public TCRs were detected in many donors.

All donors participated as healthy donors of bone marrow. Researchers ran the PCR with 60 Vbeta and 13 Jbeta primers. Only in-frame clones appear in the TCRdb table, and some are missing; sequencing was by immunoSEQ multiplex PCR. Among about 140,000 clones listed, over 75% were seen once. Looked up from germline, CDR1 is SGHDT and CDR2 is YYEEEE. The CDR3 is 15 amino acids. With V trimmed by 5 bases and J by 3 bases, 11 bases remained unmatched. About this clone: No antigen is known for it.

The sequenced sample consisted of PBMCs. This chain uses TRBV5-6 with TRBJ2-7, with 7 bases that match TRBD2. The TCR comes from a man younger than 40 in good health and CMV-seronegative. CDR3 nucleotide sequence: TGTGCCAGCAGATCCATTGAGGGAGGGCACTACGAGCAGTACTTC. It translates to CASRSIEGGHYEQYF.